These 27 T cell receptor beta chains share one sample of origin, sequenced in a study of blood T cell repertoires in COVID-19. Sequencing used immunoSEQ multiplex PCR; TCRdb keeps in-frame clones, though not all of them. In the table there are 45,000 to 55,000 clones, roughly four fifths of which are singletons. Sequences were obtained from peripheral blood. The receptors here all came from a man in his 60s with active COVID-19.

The chain joins TRBV19 to TRBJ2-1; perhaps TRBD2 as D (6 bases). V was shortened by 3 bases and J by 1 base, with 13 bases between the two germline ends. The CDR3 has 16 amino acids. Germline-derived CDR1 and CDR2 are LNHDA and SQIVND (reference sequence). CDR3 sequence: CASSMSVAESYNEQFF. The CDR3 nucleotides read TGTGCCAGTAGTATGTCGGTAGCGGAGTCCTACAATGAGCAGTTCTTC.

The chain couples TRBV6-2 or TRBV6-3 to TRBJ2-7; weak D call: TRBD1 (5 bases). The V gene lost 2 bases and the J gene lost 0 bases, with 11 bases spanning the gap. Per germline, CDR1 MNHEY and CDR2 SVGEGT. The CDR3 runs to 15 residues. CDR3 protein: CASSYGADLSYEQYF. CDR3 nucleotide sequence: TGTGCCAGCAGTTACGGGGCCGACCTCTCCTACGAGCAGTACTTC.

The gene calls are TRBV6-1 and TRBJ1-1, with 11 bases aligning to TRBD1. Trimming removed 4 bases from V and 4 bases from J; junction bases left unmatched: 8. CDR1 is MNHNS and CDR2 is SASEGT in the germline V gene. The CDR3 covers 16 residues. CDR3 nucleotide sequence: TGTGCCAGCAGTGTACGGGACAGGGGGTACGGCACTGAAGCTTTCTTT. It translates to CASSVRDRGYGTEAFF.

A few counts support this clone. The rearrangement uses TRBV29-1 and TRBJ2-3; 8 nucleotides match TRBD2. The germline V gene encodes CDR1 SQVTM and CDR2 ANQGSEA. The CDR3 is 20 amino acids. The junction had 17 bases not matched to a gene; V was cut back by 0 bases and J by 0 bases. Here the CDR3 DNA reads TGCAGCGTTGAAGATAACCTCAGGGAGCGGGAGTTCCGAAGCACAGATACGCAGTATTTT. Amino acid sequence: CSVEDNLREREFRSTDTQYF.

In this sample, this clone turned up a few times. The chain carries TRBV15 and TRBJ2-2; D gene unclear. CDR3 length equals 15 residues. Germline CDR1 is LNHNV and CDR2 is YYDKDF (reference sequence). V lost 0 bases, J lost 1 base, and 6 bases lay in between. CDR3 coding DNA: TGTGCCACCAGCAGAGATCGACAGAACACCGGGGAGCTGTTTTTT. It translates to CATSRDRQNTGELFF.

A note on this clone: Other DNA variants within this sample encode the same CDR3. Here the CDR3 reads CASSTQGSGNTIYF. CDR3 nucleotide sequence: TGTGCCAGTAGTACCCAGGGTTCTGGAAACACCATATATTTT. This rearrangement joins TRBV19 to TRBJ1-3, with D maybe TRBD1 (5 bases). Germline CDR1 and CDR2: LNHDA and SQIVND (reference sequence). This CDR3 contains 14 residues. Trimming took 4 bases from V and 1 from J, leaving 8 bases between them. Supplemented by reference TRBV19 and TRBJ1-3, the full variable domain reads DGGITQSPKYLFRKEGQNVTLSCEQNLNHDAMYWYRQDPGQGLRLIYYSQIVNDFQKGDIAEGYSVSREKKESFPLTVTSAQKNPTAFYLCASSTQGSGNTIYFGEGSWLTVV.

The V call is TRBV19, the J call TRBJ2-1; D is possibly TRBD1 (6 bases). The germline V and J ends were trimmed by 4 bases and 10 bases, with 11 bases remaining between them. The CDR3 is 12 residues long. CDR1 is LNHDA, CDR2 SQIVND, per germline (reference sequence). CDR3 protein: CASSRGPNEQFF. The CDR3 region has the DNA TGTGCCAGTAGTAGGGGGCCCAACGAGCAGTTCTTC.

V and J are TRBV28 and TRBJ1-2, with 10 bases matching TRBD1. The germline gives CDR1 MDHEN, CDR2 SYDVKM. CDR3 size: 13 residues. J gave up 8 bases and V 6 bases, and 6 bases lay outside the gene matches. For the CDR3, the DNA is TGTGCCAGCAGCCTAGGACAGGGGGGAGGCTACACCTTC. Protein product: CASSLGQGGGYTF.

The gene calls are TRBV5-6 and TRBJ2-5; 8 bases match TRBD2. Looked up from germline, CDR1 is SGHDT and CDR2 is YYEEEE. V gave up 3 bases and J gave up 2 bases; unmatched junction bases: 12. There are 17 residues in the CDR3. The CDR3 protein is CASSSAGGARGQETQYF. The CDR3 coding sequence is TGTGCCAGCAGCTCCGCCGGGGGGGCCAGGGGACAAGAGACCCAGTACTTC.

Of note for this clone: Within the sample, other DNA sequences also encode this same CDR3. CDR3 sequence: CASSPTGAKNIQYF. CDR3 nucleotides: TGTGCCAGCAGCCCCACAGGGGCCAAAAACATTCAGTACTTC. This sequence joins TRBV5-6 and TRBJ2-4; TRBD1 might be the D (6 bases). V lost 4 bases to trimming and J lost 1 base, with 9 bases between them. From germline, CDR1 is SGHDT and CDR2 YYEEEE. CDR3 length equals 14 residues. Based on the CDR3 plus reference TRBV5-6 and TRBJ2-4, the full variable domain is DAGVTQSPTHLIKTRGQQVTLRCSPKSGHDTVSWYQQALGQGPQFIFQYYEEEERQRGNFPDRFSGHQFPNYSSELNVNALLLGDSALYLCASSPTGAKNIQYFGAGTRLSVL.

DNA of the CDR3: TGTGCCAGCAGTTTACTAATCGGGACTAGCGGGAGGAGGGATACGCAGTATTTT. It is translated as CASSLLIGTSGRRDTQYF. The genes are TRBV28 and TRBJ2-3; 15 bases match TRBD2. The CDR3 loop spans 18 amino acids. The J segment lost 6 bases and the V segment lost 2 bases, leaving 9 bases of the junction unmatched. Germline V CDR1 and CDR2: MDHEN, SYDVKM.

This chain links TRBV4-3 with TRBJ1-5; D gene ambiguous. V was shortened by 3 bases and J by 5 bases, with 14 bases between the two germline ends. Germline V gene lookup returns CDR1 LGHNA and CDR2 YSLEER. The CDR3 length is 15 residues. CDR3 coding DNA: TGCGCCAGCAGCCAGGATGTTGCGCAGGATCAGCCCCAGCATTTT. This encodes CASSQDVAQDQPQHF.

This clone has a single count. The rearrangement joins TRBV4-2 to TRBJ2-6; 11 nucleotides line up with TRBD2. V gave up 0 bases and J gave up 1 base; unmatched junction bases: 14. The CDR3 loop spans 22 amino acids. Germline V CDR1 and CDR2: LGHNA, YNFKEQ. The CDR3 here is CASSQDPPSGSGRASGANVLTF. CDR3 in DNA: TGTGCCAGCAGCCAAGATCCTCCAAGTGGTAGCGGGAGGGCTTCTGGGGCCAACGTCCTGACTTTC.

This chain connects TRBV12-3 or TRBV12-4 to TRBJ1-2, with D possibly being TRBD1 (6 bases). V lost 5 bases to trimming and J lost 10 bases, with 17 bases between them. CDR3 length: 13 residues. CDR3: CASSVQGWVDYTF. The CDR3 DNA reads TGTGCCAGCAGTGTACAGGGTTGGGTTGACTACACCTTC.

V and J are TRBV7-6 and TRBJ1-1, with no clear D. The V gene's germline CDR1 is SGHVS and CDR2 FNYEAQ. CDR3 length equals 15 residues. V gave up 1 base and J gave up 4 bases, with 13 bases separating them. CDR3 loop: CASSLDIAAGTEAFF. Here the CDR3 DNA reads TGTGCCAGCAGCTTAGATATAGCGGCGGGCACTGAAGCTTTCTTT.

The chain recombines TRBV28 with TRBJ2-3; 9 nucleotides match TRBD2. The germline CDR1 and CDR2 sequences are MDHEN and SYDVKM. The length of the CDR3 is 16 residues. V lost 3 bases to trimming and J lost 1 base; unmatched junction nucleotides: 5. In DNA form, the CDR3 reads TGTGCCAGCAGTTTTGAGGCGGGGGGGGGCACAGATACGCAGTATTTT. Amino acids: CASSFEAGGGTDTQYF.

The chain combines TRBV18 with TRBJ1-2, with D tentatively TRBD1 (5 bases). Germline CDR1 reads KGHSH; CDR2 reads LQKENI. This CDR3 region has 13 residues. V dropped 4 bases and J dropped 3 bases, with 9 bases sitting between them. The DNA for the CDR3 is TGTGCCAGCTCACAGGGGCTAGACTATGGCTACACCTTC. Protein sequence: CASSQGLDYGYTF. The full variable domain, its missing parts supplied by reference TRBV18 and TRBJ1-2, is NAGVMQNPRHLVRRRGQEARLRCSPMKGHSHVYWYRQLPEEGLKFMVYLQKENIIDESGMPKERFSAEFPKEGPSILRIQQVVRGDSAAYFCASSQGLDYGYTFGSGTRLTVV.

The chain uses TRBV24-1 and TRBJ1-2; possible D gene TRBD1, 5 bases. Trimming took off 9 bases at V and 9 bases at J, with 16 bases between the two ends. The germline V gene encodes CDR1 KGHDR and CDR2 SFDVKD. This CDR3 has 12 residues. CDR3 bases: TGTGCCACCCAGAACCGGGAGGGGAGCTACACCTTC. It yields the protein CATQNREGSYTF.

This chain links TRBV28 with TRBJ1-2, with 9 bases that match TRBD1. CDR1 is MDHEN and CDR2 is SYDVKM in the germline V gene. V gave up 10 bases and J gave up 5 bases; unmatched junction bases: 17. This CDR3 region has 16 residues. The CDR3 nucleotides are TGTGCCATCAACCCGATAGGGACAGGGTATTTTTATGGCTACACCTTC. Protein product: CAINPIGTGYFYGYTF.

CDR3 DNA: TGTGCCAGCAGTGCAGCTAACTATGGCTACACCTTC. Translated, it gives CASSAANYGYTF. The chain couples TRBV6-6 to TRBJ1-2; D is uncertain. V was shortened by 5 bases and J by 0 bases, with 4 bases between the two germline ends. CDR3 length: 12 residues. Germline CDR1 reads MNHNY; CDR2 reads SVGAGI (reference sequence).

There are a few counts of this clone. The rearrangement uses TRBV18 and TRBJ2-7; TRBD1 agrees at 11 bases. Trimming cost V 3 bases and J 3 bases; bases outside gene matches: 4. The CDR3 totals 15 residues. Germline CDR1 reads KGHSH; CDR2 reads LQKENI. The CDR3: CASSPPGQGVYEQYF. The CDR3 DNA reads as TGTGCCAGCTCACCTCCGGGACAGGGGGTCTACGAGCAGTACTTC.

The rearrangement joins TRBV7-9 to TRBJ2-3, with a tentative D call TRBD2 (6 bases). From germline, CDR1 is SEHNR and CDR2 FQNEAQ (reference sequence). CDR3 length equals 14 residues. V shed 1 base and J shed 8 bases, with 13 bases lying between them. The CDR3 here is CASSLGGARVTQYF. DNA of the CDR3: TGTGCCAGCAGCTTAGGCGGGGCTCGAGTTACGCAGTATTTT. The full variable domain, rest sourced from reference TRBV7-9 and TRBJ2-3, is DTGVSQNPRHKITKRGQNVTFRCDPISEHNRLYWYRQTLGQGPEFLTYFQNEAQLEKSRLLSDRFSAERPKGSFSTLEIQRTEQGDSAMYLCASSLGGARVTQYFGPGTRLTVL.

V and J are TRBV10-2 and TRBJ2-1; the match to TRBD2 covers 10 bases. Losses at the gene ends were 6 bases for V and 6 bases for J; bases not matched to a gene: 8. The CDR3 totals 15 residues. Germline loops: CDR1 WSHSY, CDR2 SAAADI. This CDR3 reads CASRVAGGISNEQFF. In DNA form, the CDR3 reads TGCGCCAGCAGGGTAGCGGGAGGAATCTCCAATGAGCAGTTCTTC.

The genes are TRBV18 and TRBJ1-1; D is perhaps TRBD1 (5 bases). Germline assignment: CDR1 KGHSH and CDR2 LQKENI. Trimming removed 3 bases at V and 5 bases at J, with 16 bases between. CDR3 length equals 15 residues. The CDR3 protein is CASSPSGGEMTEAFF. As DNA, the CDR3 is TGTGCCAGCTCACCCTCCGGGGGGGAGATGACTGAAGCTTTCTTT.

The chain combines TRBV9 with TRBJ2-1, with 8 bases that match TRBD2. Per the germline V gene, CDR1 is SGDLS and CDR2 is YYNGEE. This CDR3 has 15 amino acids. V lost 0 bases to trimming and J lost 3 bases; unmatched junction nucleotides: 2. DNA for the CDR3: TGTGCCAGCAGCGTAGACAGCGGGGGCTACAATGAGCAGTTCTTC. This codes for CASSVDSGGYNEQFF.

V gene TRBV4-3 combines with J gene TRBJ2-7, with 7 bases identical to TRBD1. Germline CDR1 LGHNA, CDR2 YSLEER. J was trimmed by 4 bases and V by 3 bases; bases with no gene match: 12. This CDR3 is built from 16 residues. CDR3 sequence: CASSQVHEQGWYEQYF. The CDR3 DNA sequence: TGCGCCAGCAGCCAGGTACACGAACAGGGGTGGTACGAGCAGTACTTC.

The CDR3 DNA reads as TGTGCCAGCAGCTTGGGGGACAGTCGGGACTACGAGCAGTACTTC. Translating it yields CASSLGDSRDYEQYF. V and J are TRBV5-6 and TRBJ2-7; 7 bases match TRBD1. CDR1 SGHDT and CDR2 YYEEEE come from the germline V gene. There are 15 residues in the CDR3. V was clipped by 0 bases and J by 3 bases; unmatched bases: 6.